A single TCR beta chain is shown here with its context. RNA transcripts yielded amplified TCR beta CDR3 regions. HTBI primers were used for first-round RT-PCR of the TCR CDR3. TCRdb reprocessed the multiplex PCR reads with MiXCR, giving one entry per CDR3 protein. The sample contains about 58,000 distinct CDR3 sequences, roughly 52% of which appear only once. Enrolled ophthalmopathy patients presented with a Clinical Activity Score of at least 3, a NOSPECS grade of at least 4, and disease duration under 3 months. The diagnoses drew upon clinical symptoms, serum thyroxine and TRAb, thyroid ultrasound and orbital computed tomography. This record belongs to a study of T cells in Graves' hyperthyroidism and ophthalmopathy. Study-wide background: Peripheral blood was taken when the disease was first diagnosed, before any treatment began.

Germline CDR1 is SGHTA and CDR2 is FQGNSA. The CDR3 is 18 residues long. V shed 7 bases and J shed 0 bases, with 25 bases lying between them. V usage is TRBV7-2 and J usage is TRBJ2-7; a weak D match, TRBD2 (8 bases). Sequenced sample: blood. The receptor was derived from a woman younger than 45 with Graves' ophthalmopathy. This CDR3 reads CASTVAGQTITLSYEQYF. The CDR3 DNA reads as TGTGCCAGCACCGTAGCGGGACAGACGATCACACTCTCCTACGAGCAGTACTTC.